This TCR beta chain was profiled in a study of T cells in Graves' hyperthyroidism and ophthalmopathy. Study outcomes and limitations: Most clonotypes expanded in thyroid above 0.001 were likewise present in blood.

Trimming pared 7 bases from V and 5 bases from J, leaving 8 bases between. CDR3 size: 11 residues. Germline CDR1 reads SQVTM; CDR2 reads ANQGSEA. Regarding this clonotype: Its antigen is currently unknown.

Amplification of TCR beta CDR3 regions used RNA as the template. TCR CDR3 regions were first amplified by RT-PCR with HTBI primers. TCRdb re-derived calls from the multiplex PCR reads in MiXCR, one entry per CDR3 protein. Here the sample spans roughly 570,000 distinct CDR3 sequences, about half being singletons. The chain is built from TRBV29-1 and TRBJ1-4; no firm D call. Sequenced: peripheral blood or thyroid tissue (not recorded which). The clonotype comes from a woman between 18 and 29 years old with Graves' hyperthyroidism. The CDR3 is CSATENEKLFF. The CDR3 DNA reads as TGCAGCGCCACAGAGAATGAAAAACTGTTTTTT.